This T cell receptor (beta chain) stems from a study of T cells in Graves' hyperthyroidism and ophthalmopathy. In the study overall: Peripheral blood was taken when the disease was first diagnosed, before any treatment began.

Hyperthyroidism patients were newly diagnosed, had disease duration under 2 months, and were aged 18 to 65 years. Trimming pared 3 bases from V and 5 bases from J, leaving 14 bases between. CDR1 and CDR2 (germline): SEHNR, FQNEAQ (reference sequence). The CDR3 contains 14 residues. Researchers amplified the TCR beta CDR3 regions from RNA transcripts. HTBI primers were the set used in a first-round RT-PCR of the TCR CDR3. From the multiplex PCR reads, TCRdb called clonotypes with MiXCR, one entry per CDR3 protein. The sample consists of around 400,000 distinct CDR3 sequences, about 13% of them appearing once.

The sequencing sample was made of blood. This sequence originates from a woman aged 18-29 years with Graves' hyperthyroidism. The rearrangement links TRBV7-9 to TRBJ2-7; no definite D call. In DNA form, the CDR3 reads TGTGCCAGCAGCTTCGACGGCCCTCGGAACGAGCAGTACTTC. Amino acids: CASSFDGPRNEQYF. Full variable domain (rest looked up from reference TRBV7-9 and TRBJ2-7): DTGVSQNPRHKITKRGQNVTFRCDPISEHNRLYWYRQTLGQGPEFLTYFQNEAQLEKSRLLSDRFSAERPKGSFSTLEIQRTEQGDSAMYLCASSFDGPRNEQYFGPGTRLTVT.